The next 25 T cell receptor beta chains were all read from a single sample in a study of beta chain features in type 1 diabetes. Expressed TCRB transcripts got sequenced, as all isolated RNA was reverse transcribed. Sequencing used immunoSEQ multiplex PCR; TCRdb keeps in-frame clones, though not all of them. The table has hundreds of thousands of clones, about an eighth seen once; the top ten hold 0.04% to 0.05%. The sample comprised naive CD4+ T cells from blood. Receptor source: a young woman in good health.

The chain joins TRBV6-6 to TRBJ2-7, with D tentatively TRBD1 (6 bases). The germline CDR1 and CDR2 sequences are MNHNY and SVGAGI (reference sequence). The CDR3 spans 16 residues. V was pared by 10 bases and J by 2 bases, with 24 bases between. The CDR3 here is CATTSRPGVGPYEQYF. In nucleotides, the CDR3 is TGTGCCACGACGTCCCGTCCAGGGGTGGGTCCCTACGAGCAGTACTTC.

The gene calls are TRBV9 and TRBJ2-2; no definite D call. CDR1 and CDR2 (germline): SGDLS, YYNGEE. V lost 0 bases and J 6 bases, leaving 12 bases between the germline ends. The CDR3 loop spans 15 amino acids. DNA of the CDR3: TGTGCCAGCAGCGTAGTAGGAGCCCGGCCCGGGGAGCTGTTTTTT. This encodes CASSVVGARPGELFF.

The sample holds a few counts of this clone. CDR3 in amino acids: CATSRELSGYTF. The DNA of the CDR3 is TGTGCCACCAGCAGAGAATTGAGTGGCTACACCTTC. This rearrangement joins TRBV15 to TRBJ1-2, with D unresolved. The CDR3 sequence is 12 residues long. V shed 0 bases and J shed 7 bases, with 6 bases lying between them. Per germline, CDR1 LNHNV and CDR2 YYDKDF (reference sequence).

This clone was seen a few times. V gene TRBV5-1 combines with J gene TRBJ2-2; 9 bases map to TRBD1. The CDR3 sequence is 16 residues long. V lost 0 bases, J lost 5 bases, and 5 bases stayed unmatched. Germline CDR1 and CDR2: SGHRS and YFSETQ. CDR3 residues: CASSLDGTGRTGELFF. The CDR3 DNA follows: TGCGCCAGCAGCTTGGACGGGACAGGGAGGACCGGGGAGCTGTTTTTT.

This clone showed up just a few times. V is TRBV30 and J is TRBJ1-1; D remains ambiguous. The CDR3 consists of 13 residues. Germline V gene data show CDR1 as GTSNPN and CDR2 as SVGIG (reference sequence). Trimming pared 5 bases from V and 1 base from J, leaving 11 bases between. The CDR3, as DNA: TGTGCCTGGGCGATAACAGCGAACACTGAAGCTTTCTTT. Its translation is CAWAITANTEAFF.

This clone was observed once. The V and J genes are TRBV5-1 and TRBJ1-6; no reliable D call. This CDR3 is 15 amino acids long. CDR1 is SGHRS, CDR2 YFSETQ, per germline. Deletions cut 7 bases from V and 7 bases from J, with 18 bases between. CDR3 coding DNA: TGCGCCAGCTCGACCTCCGGCGCATACAATTCACCCCTCCACTTT. Protein product: CASSTSGAYNSPLHF.

This clone was seen a handful of times. The rearrangement uses TRBV29-1 and TRBJ1-4; no clear D. This CDR3 is built from 14 residues. The germline CDR1 and CDR2 sequences are SQVTM and ANQGSEA. The CDR3 sequence: CSAFLRGWDEKLFF. DNA for the CDR3: TGCAGTGCTTTCCTCCGGGGATGGGATGAAAAACTGTTTTTT.

This chain uses TRBV29-1 with TRBJ2-7; D is possibly TRBD2 (5 bases). Germline V gene data show CDR1 as SQVTM and CDR2 as ANQGSEA. There are 13 residues in the CDR3. Trimming shortened V by 6 bases and J by 2 bases, and 14 bases separated the two germline ends. CDR3 in DNA: TGCAGCGTGGGAGCGCAGGAGGCCTACGAGCAGTACTTC. This gives the protein CSVGAQEAYEQYF.

The gene calls are TRBV5-4 and TRBJ2-2; D is unclear. V shed 4 bases and J shed 7 bases, with 11 bases lying between them. This CDR3 is built from 13 residues. Germline CDR1 is SGHNT and CDR2 is YYREEE (reference sequence). Here the CDR3 DNA reads TGTGCCAGCAGCACCGAACCGGGCGGGGAGCTGTTTTTT. Translating it yields CASSTEPGGELFF.

The V and J genes are TRBV11-3 and TRBJ2-1, with a possible D match to TRBD2 (6 bases). CDR3 size: 15 residues. Trimming stripped 1 base from V and 5 bases from J, with 12 bases between. In germline, CDR1 is SGHNT, CDR2 YENEEA. The CDR3 nucleotides are TGTGCCAGCAGCTTAGGCGGGGCGGTGAACAATGAGCAGTTCTTC. It translates to CASSLGGAVNNEQFF.

The gene calls are TRBV7-2 and TRBJ2-1; 9 bases match TRBD2. V gave up 5 bases and J gave up 3 bases; unmatched junction bases: 2. Looked up from germline, CDR1 is SGHTA and CDR2 is FQGNSA. The CDR3 is 14 amino acids. The CDR3 nucleotides read TGTGCCAGCAGCGGGACTAGCCTCTACAATGAGCAGTTCTTC. Its translation is CASSGTSLYNEQFF.

This clone was seen a handful of times. The chain recombines TRBV30 with TRBJ1-1; 7 bases are a match to TRBD1. The germline CDR1 and CDR2 sequences are GTSNPN and SVGIG (reference sequence). J gave up 1 base and V 5 bases, and 4 bases lay outside the gene matches. CDR3 length: 13 residues. The chain's CDR3 is CAWSYRGNTEAFF. CDR3 DNA sequence: TGTGCCTGGTCTTACAGGGGGAACACTGAAGCTTTCTTT.

In regard to this clone: Other nucleotide sequences in the sample specify the same CDR3. The chain has TRBV27 and TRBJ2-7, with D tentatively TRBD2 (6 bases). The germline V gene encodes CDR1 MNHEY and CDR2 SMNVEV (reference sequence). The V end was cut by 5 bases, the J end by 1 base, with 12 bases between. The CDR3 is made up of 14 amino acids. CDR3 protein: CASSPRDGSYEQYV. The CDR3 DNA follows: TGTGCCAGCAGTCCGCGGGACGGTTCCTACGAGCAGTACGTC.

There are a few counts of this clone. The genes are TRBV7-8 and TRBJ1-6; a possible D gene is TRBD1 (5 bases). This CDR3 spans 13 amino acids. Trimming stripped 4 bases from V and 8 bases from J, with 9 bases between. Germline loops: CDR1 SGHVS, CDR2 FQNEAQ. The CDR3 is CASSYARDSPLHF. CDR3 bases: TGTGCCAGCAGCTACGCCAGGGATTCACCCCTCCACTTT.

This clone was seen only a few times. This rearrangement joins TRBV5-4 to TRBJ2-3, with 7 bases lining up with TRBD2. The CDR3 extends over 16 amino acids. V shed 2 bases and J 4 bases; nucleotides not matched to a gene: 10. The germline V gene has CDR1 SGHNT and CDR2 YYREEE (reference sequence). The CDR3 region is CASSLMAGVGADTQYF. CDR3 DNA: TGTGCCAGCAGCTTAATGGCGGGAGTGGGCGCAGATACGCAGTATTTT.

The chain employs TRBV19 and TRBJ1-5; 8 bases map to TRBD1. V lost 7 bases and J lost 0; bases outside the gene matches: 2. The CDR3 has 14 amino acids. CDR1 and CDR2 from the germline V gene are LNHDA and SQIVND (reference sequence). DNA of the CDR3: TGTGCCAGTAAGGGACAGGTTAGCAATCAGCCCCAGCATTTT. Translating gives CASKGQVSNQPQHF.

This clone was counted a few times. This chain connects TRBV4-3 to TRBJ2-5, with 9 bases matching TRBD2. The assigned J gene may be wrong: the sequence end matches TRBJ2-7 better. In germline, CDR1 is LGHNA, CDR2 YSLEER. The CDR3 has 15 amino acids. CDR3 loop: CASSQSGRSSYEQYF. The CDR3, as DNA: TGCGCCAGCAGCCAGAGCGGGAGGAGCTCCTACGAGCAGTACTTC.

This clone was observed a few times. The V gene is TRBV6-6, the J gene TRBJ2-1, with a possible D match to TRBD2 (6 bases). Germline V lookup: CDR1 MNHNY, CDR2 SVGAGI (reference sequence). The CDR3 is made up of 15 amino acids. V lost 0 bases to trimming and J lost 4 bases, with 10 bases between them. The CDR3 nucleotides read TGTGCCAGCAGTTACTCCCCGGGAGAGTACAATGAGCAGTTCTTC. Its protein product is CASSYSPGEYNEQFF.

V gene TRBV7-9 combines with J gene TRBJ2-3, with 7 bases matching TRBD2. The V segment lost 5 bases and the J segment 7 bases; nucleotides outside the gene matches: 21. CDR3 length equals 18 residues. The germline gives CDR1 SEHNR, CDR2 FQNEAQ (reference sequence). The CDR3 sequence is CASSPTKGPSGKINTQYF. The CDR3 nucleotides read TGTGCCAGCAGCCCAACAAAAGGCCCTAGCGGTAAAATCAATACGCAGTATTTT.

J is TRBJ2-5 and V is TRBV5-8, with TRBD1 identical over 7 bases. CDR1 is SGHTS, CDR2 YDEGEE, per germline. The CDR3 length is 15 residues. Trimming at V came to 4 bases and at J to 4 bases, leaving 10 bases not matched to a gene. This CDR3 reads CASSVVRDRGETQYF. CDR3 nucleotides: TGTGCCAGCAGCGTGGTTCGGGACAGAGGAGAGACCCAGTACTTC.

The chain uses TRBV6-5 and TRBJ2-5, with 8 nucleotides matching TRBD1. V trimming: 6 bases; J trimming: 9 bases; junction bases outside the gene matches: 15. The CDR3 runs to 15 residues. Germline lookup yields CDR1 MNHEY and CDR2 SVGAGI. Here the CDR3 DNA reads TGTGCCAGCAGCCCTCGGACAGGGAGCATTTGGGCCCAGTACTTC. Translation gives CASSPRTGSIWAQYF.

The chain combines TRBV25-1 with TRBJ2-3, with 7 nucleotides matching TRBD2. CDR3 length equals 16 residues. The ends lost 2 bases at V and 4 bases at J; junction bases unmatched: 9. Germline V gene sequence: CDR1 MGHDK, CDR2 SYGVNS. This CDR3 reads CASSEGSGEGADTQYF. CDR3 nucleotides: TGTGCCAGCAGTGAAGGGAGCGGGGAGGGTGCAGATACGCAGTATTTT.

The rearrangement uses TRBV5-1 and TRBJ2-3; tentative D call: TRBD1 (6 bases). This CDR3 is 14 amino acids long. CDR1 SGHRS and CDR2 YFSETQ come from the germline V gene. Between the trimmed V and J ends, which lost 4 bases and 2 bases, there was a span of 11 bases. Written as DNA, the CDR3 is TGCGCCAGCAGCATCCAGGGGCCCACAGATACGCAGTATTTT. Its translation: CASSIQGPTDTQYF.

The chain uses TRBV7-9 and TRBJ2-3; D remains unclear. The CDR3 runs to 15 residues. The germline gives CDR1 SEHNR, CDR2 FQNEAQ (reference sequence). Trimming left V 5 bases short and J 2 bases short, with 14 bases between. For the CDR3, the DNA is TGTGCCAGCAGCCTTGTGGGAACTCACACAGATACGCAGTATTTT. Translated: CASSLVGTHTDTQYF.

For this clone: Other DNA sequences within the sample encode an identical CDR3. The V call is TRBV9, the J call TRBJ2-1; 7 bases fit TRBD2. Germline V CDR1 and CDR2: SGDLS, YYNGEE. V lost 0 bases to trimming and J lost 2 bases; unmatched junction nucleotides: 2. The CDR3 spans 15 residues. The CDR3 nucleotides read TGTGCCAGCAGCGTAGCGGGAGGAACCTACAATGAGCAGTTCTTC. It specifies CASSVAGGTYNEQFF.